This TCR beta chain is drawn from a study of tumor-infiltrating lymphocytes in glioblastoma multiforme. Study-level results: Unequal TCR RNA per T cell might skew measured clone sizes.

Multiple V-beta primers and a C-beta primer amplified TCRB from RNA. In TCRdb, the multiplex PCR reads were re-called with MiXCR into one record per CDR3 protein. Among about 9,600 distinct CDR3 sequences, less than 75% were seen once, and the ten largest hold about 53%. Germline V lookup: CDR1 DFQATT, CDR2 SNEGSKA (reference sequence). The CDR3 covers 13 residues. Deletions cut 5 bases from V and 2 bases from J, with 12 bases between. This clonotype was seen only a few times. The antigen remains unidentified. The material sequenced was brain tumor tissue. The clonotype was recovered from a male donor with glioblastoma. The chain uses TRBV20-1 and TRBJ2-5; D is perhaps TRBD1 or TRBD2 (6 bases each). Written as DNA, the CDR3 is TGCAGTGCTCCCGAGGGGGGTCAAGAGACCCAGTACTTC. Its protein is CSAPEGGQETQYF.